The 23 T cell receptor beta chains reported below all come from one sample, sequenced in a study of CD8 T cells in Susac syndrome. Random hexamers served to reverse transcribe roughly 0.5 to 1 ug RNA. MiXCR, run by TCRdb on the immunoSEQ multiplex PCR reads, gives a single entry per CDR3 protein. The data hold 210,000 or so distinct CDR3 sequences, with about 94% observed a single time. Sequencing was performed on CD4+ T cells from PBMCs. The receptors were sampled from a human donor with Susac syndrome.

In this sample, this clonotype turned up once. The chain links TRBV5-1 to TRBJ2-3, with 10 positions matching TRBD1. Germline lookup yields CDR1 SGHRS and CDR2 YFSETQ. Germline trimming cut 5 bases from V and 4 bases from J; bases unmatched to any gene: 4. The CDR3 totals 14 residues. This chain's CDR3 is CASRTGTGADTQYF. CDR3 nucleotide sequence: TGCGCCAGCAGAACCGGGACAGGGGCAGATACGCAGTATTTT.

This chain joins TRBV20-1 and TRBJ2-2, with TRBD2 as a possible D gene (6 bases). Per the germline V gene, CDR1 is DFQATT and CDR2 is SNEGSKA (reference sequence). This CDR3 spans 14 amino acids. V lost 1 base and J 1 base, leaving 7 bases between the germline ends. CDR3 protein: CSARVGGNTGELFF. Written as DNA, the CDR3 is TGCAGTGCTAGAGTCGGGGGGAACACCGGGGAGCTGTTTTTT.

The J gene is TRBJ1-6, the V gene TRBV14; tentatively, D is TRBD1 (5 bases). Between the trimmed V and J ends, which lost 3 bases and 4 bases, there was a span of 7 bases. CDR1 SGHDN and CDR2 FVKESK come from the germline V gene. This CDR3 is 14 amino acids long. DNA of the CDR3: TGTGCCAGCAGCCAGGGGCCGTATAATTCACCCCTCCACTTT. Translation: CASSQGPYNSPLHF. Supplemented by reference TRBV14 and TRBJ1-6, the full variable domain reads EAGVTQFPSHSVIEKGQTVTLRCDPISGHDNLYWYRRVMGKEIKFLLHFVKESKQDESGMPNNRFLAERTGGTYSTLKVQPAELEDSGVYFCASSQGPYNSPLHFGNGTRLTVT.

The J gene is TRBJ1-1, the V gene TRBV6-2 or TRBV6-3; TRBD1 agrees at 7 bases. J lost 4 bases, V lost 5 bases, and 4 bases had no gene match. The CDR3 extends over 13 amino acids. In germline, CDR1 is MNHEY, CDR2 SVGEGT. This chain's CDR3 is CASSDRARTEAFF. DNA for the CDR3: TGTGCCAGCAGTGACAGGGCCCGCACTGAAGCTTTCTTT.

The chain is built from TRBV2 and TRBJ2-4; D perhaps matches TRBD1 (5 bases). CDR1 and CDR2 from the germline V gene are SNHLY and FYNNEI. V shed 0 bases and J shed 1 base, with 7 bases lying between them. The CDR3 spans 15 residues. CDR3 sequence: CASSEAGAAKNIQYF. CDR3 coding DNA: TGTGCCAGCAGTGAAGCAGGGGCGGCCAAAAACATTCAGTACTTC.

The chain is built from TRBV20-1 and TRBJ2-7; TRBD2 aligns across 12 bases. V lost 5 bases and J lost 8; bases outside the gene matches: 10. The CDR3 length is 14 residues. CDR1 DFQATT and CDR2 SNEGSKA come from the germline V gene (reference sequence). The CDR3 DNA is TGCAGTGCTCGACTAGCGGGGGACCTCCGGCAGCAGTACTTC. Protein sequence: CSARLAGDLRQQYF.

The chain has TRBV12-3 or TRBV12-4 and TRBJ2-7, with unresolved D. Trimming stripped 6 bases from V and 1 base from J, with 7 bases between. This CDR3 has 12 amino acids. The DNA of the CDR3 is TGTGCCAGCAGCGAAGGATCCTACGAGCAGTACTTC. It is translated as CASSEGSYEQYF.

The rearrangement links TRBV30 to TRBJ1-4; 10 bases agree with TRBD1. Germline V gene data show CDR1 as GTSNPN and CDR2 as SVGIG (reference sequence). CDR3 length equals 14 residues. V lost 2 bases, J lost 5 bases, and 2 bases stayed unmatched. The CDR3 DNA follows: TGTGCCTGGAGTCGGGACAGGGGAAATGAAAAACTGTTTTTT. This encodes CAWSRDRGNEKLFF.

J is TRBJ2-4 and V is TRBV3-1; 7 nucleotides line up with TRBD2. The CDR3 contains 15 residues. J lost 8 bases, V lost 3 bases, and 10 bases had no gene match. Germline CDR1 and CDR2: LGHDT and YNNKEL (reference sequence). CDR3: CASSHRVQGGDIQYF. In DNA, the CDR3 is TGTGCCAGCAGCCATCGGGTTCAGGGAGGGGACATTCAGTACTTC.

For this clonotype: Relative to the germline gene, one junction end is altered; a read error may explain this. V gene TRBV19 combines with J gene TRBJ2-7, with 7 bases that match TRBD2. Germline CDR1 and CDR2: LNHDA and SQIVND (reference sequence). CDR3 length: 13 residues. CDR3 amino acids: CASSAQYGGNWHF. The DNA for the CDR3 is TGTGCCAGTAGTGCCCAGTACGGGGGGAACTGGCACTTC.

The CDR3 nucleotides are TGCAGTGCTAGCCAGTTTAGCTCCTACAATGAGCAGTTCTTC. It yields the protein CSASQFSSYNEQFF. This chain uses TRBV20-1 with TRBJ2-1; the D is unclear. V gave up 3 bases and J gave up 0 bases, with 9 bases separating them. Looked up from germline, CDR1 is DFQATT and CDR2 is SNEGSKA (reference sequence). This CDR3 has 14 residues.

This clonotype was seen once. This chain connects TRBV5-6 to TRBJ1-6, with 8 bases identical to TRBD1. The CDR3 has 17 residues. Germline CDR1 SGHDT, CDR2 YYEEEE. The ends lost 4 bases at V and 10 bases at J; junction bases unmatched: 16. The CDR3 DNA reads TGTGCCAGCAGCCCAGGTGGGACAGGAACAAGGGTCTCACCCCTCCACTTT. It is translated as CASSPGGTGTRVSPLHF.

For the CDR3, the DNA is TGTGCCAGCAGCCAATCGGGGACAGGGGGTTCACCCCTCCACTTT. The encoded protein is CASSQSGTGGSPLHF. The rearrangement joins TRBV4-2 to TRBJ1-6; TRBD1 aligns across 11 bases. The CDR3 is 15 residues long. CDR1 and CDR2 (germline): LGHNA, YNFKEQ. The trim removed 2 bases at V and 9 bases at J, leaving 3 bases unmatched.

The genes are TRBV29-1 and TRBJ1-5; possibly TRBD1 for D (6 bases). CDR3 length: 13 amino acids. Germline CDR1 is SQVTM and CDR2 is ANQGSEA. Trimming removed 4 bases at V and 7 bases at J, with 14 bases between. The CDR3 here is CSVGGRGEQPQHF. CDR3 DNA sequence: TGCAGCGTTGGGGGGCGGGGTGAACAGCCCCAGCATTTT.

The table lists this clonotype with a count of one. The chain is built from TRBV12-3 or TRBV12-4 and TRBJ2-5; 13 bases line up with TRBD2. Trimming took 5 bases from V and 3 from J; bases not matched to a gene: 9. This CDR3 has 17 amino acids. The CDR3 region has the DNA TGTGCCAGCAGTCCCAAAAGGACTAGCGGGGGTAAAGAGACCCAGTACTTC. Translation gives CASSPKRTSGGKETQYF.

The table lists this clonotype with a few counts. CDR3 sequence (DNA): TGCAGCGTCGAGGCTAGCGGGCCTTCCTACGAGCAGTACTTC. Its translation is CSVEASGPSYEQYF. J is TRBJ2-7 and V is TRBV29-1; 8 positions match TRBD2. Germline V CDR1 and CDR2: SQVTM, ANQGSEA. The CDR3 has 14 amino acids. The trim removed 6 bases at V and 1 base at J, leaving 8 bases unmatched.

J is TRBJ1-2 and V is TRBV30; 9 bases match TRBD1. The CDR3 is 13 residues long. V shed 2 bases, J shed 5 bases, and the junction held 3 bases outside the gene matches. Germline V gene data show CDR1 as GTSNPN and CDR2 as SVGIG (reference sequence). CDR3 protein: CAWSPGTGYGYTF. The CDR3 nucleotides read TGTGCCTGGAGTCCCGGGACAGGGTATGGCTACACCTTC.

This chain joins TRBV18 and TRBJ1-4; D might be TRBD1 (5 bases). The germline gives CDR1 KGHSH, CDR2 LQKENI. V lost 3 bases and J lost 7, with 21 bases in between. The CDR3 loop spans 17 amino acids. CDR3 amino acids: CASSPTSGVRAAEKLFF. The CDR3 coding sequence is TGTGCCAGCTCACCGACCTCGGGAGTCAGGGCGGCTGAAAAACTGTTTTTT.

The V call is TRBV7-2, the J call TRBJ1-2; no reliable D call. Trimming took 3 bases from V and 2 from J, leaving 10 bases between them. CDR3 length equals 14 residues. CDR1 and CDR2 (germline): SGHTA, FQGNSA. The CDR3 reads CASSLAGSNYGYTF. The CDR3 region has the DNA TGTGCCAGCAGCTTGGCGGGCAGCAACTATGGCTACACCTTC.

V gene TRBV11-3 combines with J gene TRBJ2-1, with D unresolved. V lost 1 base, J lost 5 bases, and 12 bases lay in between. Germline V gives CDR1 SGHNT, CDR2 YENEEA. The CDR3 is 15 amino acids. The CDR3 DNA reads as TGTGCCAGCAGCTTAGCGGATACTGCAAACAATGAGCAGTTCTTC. Translating gives CASSLADTANNEQFF.

This CDR3 reads CASSPGTDYEQYF. The CDR3 DNA reads as TGTGCCAGCTCACCCGGGACTGACTACGAGCAGTACTTC. The chain couples TRBV18 to TRBJ2-7; TRBD2 is a possible D gene (6 bases). This CDR3 comprises 13 residues. V shed 3 bases and J shed 3 bases, with 9 bases lying between them. Germline V gene sequence: CDR1 KGHSH, CDR2 LQKENI.

This chain joins TRBV5-6 and TRBJ1-1, with a possible D match to TRBD1 (6 bases). V was pared by 8 bases and J by 7 bases, with 18 bases between. Germline V CDR1 and CDR2: SGHDT, YYEEEE. The CDR3 has 13 amino acids. The CDR3: CASSKAGGGEAFF. CDR3 bases: TGTGCCAGTTCAAAAGCGGGGGGCGGTGAAGCTTTCTTT.

V and J are TRBV20-1 and TRBJ1-2; tentatively, D is TRBD1 (5 bases). The CDR3 has 15 amino acids. Looked up from germline, CDR1 is DFQATT and CDR2 is SNEGSKA (reference sequence). The germline V and J ends were trimmed by 3 bases and 4 bases, with 18 bases remaining between them. CDR3 DNA sequence: TGCAGTGCTAGGGACAAGGGAATAACCTCCTATGGCTACACCTTC. It specifies CSARDKGITSYGYTF.